These 16 T cell receptor beta chains came from one sample sequenced in a study of blood T cell repertoires in COVID-19. Profiled with immunoSEQ multiplex PCR; TCRdb holds only in-frame clones, not every one. The sample lists about 130,000 clones, 80% to 85% occurring once. Sequencing was done on a sample of PBMCs or T cells enriched from blood (not recorded which). These receptors came from a man under 40 who had recovered from COVID-19.

The gene calls are TRBV30 and TRBJ1-4; maybe TRBD1 (6 bases). Per the germline V gene, CDR1 is GTSNPN and CDR2 is SVGIG (reference sequence). Trimming took off 4 bases at V and 4 bases at J, with 13 bases between the two ends. The CDR3 runs 14 residues. The CDR3 nucleotides read TGTGCCTGGAACCCAGGACAGAGTAATGAAAAACTGTTTTTT. It codes for CAWNPGQSNEKLFF.

This clone was detected a few times. The genes are TRBV14 and TRBJ2-1; tentatively, D is TRBD1 (5 bases). This CDR3 has 15 amino acids. Germline values: CDR1 SGHDN, CDR2 FVKESK. V was clipped by 1 base and J by 7 bases, with 14 bases between them. The chain's CDR3 is CASSQGAGKFNEQFF. Written as DNA, the CDR3 is TGTGCCAGCAGCCAAGGGGCAGGGAAGTTTAATGAGCAGTTCTTC.

This clone occurred once. The V call is TRBV28, the J call TRBJ1-6; a possible D gene is TRBD1 (5 bases). Trimming took off 2 bases at V and 0 bases at J, with 8 bases between the two ends. CDR1 is MDHEN and CDR2 is SYDVKM in the germline V gene. CDR3 length equals 16 residues. CDR3 sequence: CASSLDRSSYNSPLHF. The CDR3 coding sequence is TGTGCCAGCAGTTTAGACAGAAGCTCCTATAATTCACCCCTCCACTTT.

The chain uses TRBV10-3 and TRBJ2-3; 8 bases map to TRBD2. V lost 8 bases, J lost 2 bases, and 9 bases stayed unmatched. The CDR3 is 15 residues long. Germline V lookup: CDR1 ENHRY, CDR2 SYGVKD. This CDR3 reads CAIGSGAGVTDTQYF. For the CDR3, the DNA is TGTGCCATCGGTAGTGGAGCGGGGGTCACAGATACGCAGTATTTT.

The genes are TRBV4-1 and TRBJ1-1; D unclear. Trimming took 0 bases from V and 3 from J, leaving 8 bases between them. CDR1 is MGHRA, CDR2 YSYEKL, per germline. This CDR3 has 14 amino acids. The CDR3 bases are TGCGCCAGCAGCCAAGAGTGGAGGGACACTGAAGCTTTCTTT. Translated: CASSQEWRDTEAFF.

This clone was found once. The sample has other DNA sequences that encode this CDR3 too. This chain links TRBV2 with TRBJ2-5; D gene ambiguous. Germline V gives CDR1 SNHLY, CDR2 FYNNEI. The CDR3 is 11 residues long. V was pared by 5 bases and J by 1 base, with 2 bases between. CDR3 in DNA: TGTGCCAGCAGTCTCCAAGAGACCCAGTACTTC. It encodes CASSLQETQYF.

The rearrangement joins TRBV5-4 to TRBJ2-7; no reliable D call. Per germline, CDR1 SGHNT and CDR2 YYREEE (reference sequence). The CDR3 has 14 amino acids. Trimming cost V 1 base and J 0 bases, with 8 bases left between them. CDR3 protein: CASSLLTGSYEQYV. The CDR3 coding sequence is TGTGCCAGCAGCTTGTTAACGGGCTCCTACGAGCAGTACGTC.

V usage is TRBV5-4 and J usage is TRBJ1-2; D is ambiguous. Germline-derived CDR1 and CDR2 are SGHNT and YYREEE (reference sequence). The V and J ends lost 4 bases and 3 bases respectively, with 10 bases between them. The CDR3 is 13 amino acids. The CDR3 here is CASSHHSHYGYTF. In DNA, the CDR3 is TGTGCCAGCAGCCATCACAGCCACTATGGCTACACCTTC.

The V and J genes are TRBV12-3 or TRBV12-4 and TRBJ2-3; D possibly corresponds to TRBD2 (5 bases). V dropped 10 bases and J dropped 1 base, with 12 bases sitting between them. This CDR3 contains 13 residues. The CDR3 is CATRSSGTDTQYF. In DNA form, the CDR3 reads TGTGCCACCCGGAGTAGCGGCACAGATACGCAGTATTTT.

The gene calls are TRBV14 and TRBJ2-7; 13 bases agree with TRBD2. This CDR3 is 15 amino acids long. Germline V gene sequence: CDR1 SGHDN, CDR2 FVKESK. Unmatched junction bases numbered 2, after V lost 4 bases and J lost 2 bases. This CDR3 reads CASSLLAGGPYEQYF. CDR3 in DNA: TGTGCCAGCAGCCTACTAGCGGGAGGGCCCTACGAGCAGTACTTC.

CDR3 coding DNA: TGCGCCAGCAGCCAAGATATCTCAGCGCAGAGCTCCTACAATGAGCAGTTCTTC. Its protein product is CASSQDISAQSSYNEQFF. The chain carries TRBV4-1 and TRBJ2-1; D not certain. Germline V CDR1 and CDR2: MGHRA, YSYEKL. The V gene lost 0 bases and the J gene lost 0 bases, with 15 bases spanning the gap. The CDR3 extends over 18 amino acids.

This clone was seen only a few times. The V gene is TRBV7-9, the J gene TRBJ2-1; TRBD2 matches 14 bases. The CDR3 extends over 16 amino acids. Germline V gives CDR1 SEHNR, CDR2 FQNEAQ (reference sequence). V shed 5 bases and J 7 bases; nucleotides not matched to a gene: 7. The CDR3 loop reads CASSMGLAGDLNEQFF. For the CDR3, the DNA is TGTGCCAGCAGCATGGGACTAGCGGGAGATTTAAATGAGCAGTTCTTC.

The chain employs TRBV6-5 and TRBJ2-1, with 13 bases fitting TRBD2. The junction had 8 bases not matched to a gene; V was cut back by 5 bases and J by 10 bases. This CDR3 has 15 amino acids. CDR1 is MNHEY, CDR2 SVGAGI, per germline. This CDR3 is CASSPTSGGAGEQFF. In nucleotides, the CDR3 is TGTGCCAGCAGTCCTACTAGCGGGGGGGCTGGCGAGCAGTTCTTC.

This sequence joins TRBV29-1 and TRBJ2-7, with D perhaps TRBD1 (6 bases). CDR1 and CDR2 (germline): SQVTM, ANQGSEA. The CDR3 covers 12 residues. V dropped 7 bases and J dropped 1 base, with 11 bases sitting between them. The CDR3 DNA sequence: TGCAGCGCCGGACAGACTTCCTACGAGCAGTACTTC. It is translated as CSAGQTSYEQYF.

This clone was seen only a few times. J is TRBJ2-7 and V is TRBV12-3 or TRBV12-4, with D perhaps matching TRBD1 (5 bases). Trimming removed 4 bases from V and 7 bases from J, with 14 bases in between. This CDR3 has 13 amino acids. The CDR3 reads CASSSGQRGEQYF. In nucleotides, the CDR3 is TGTGCCAGCAGTTCGGGCCAAAGGGGAGAGCAGTACTTC.

The rearrangement uses TRBV6-5 and TRBJ1-1; D gene uncertain. This CDR3 has 15 residues. Germline CDR1 and CDR2: MNHEY and SVGAGI. Trimming took 6 bases from V and 0 from J, leaving 14 bases between them. This CDR3 is CASRVGSGVNTEAFF. In DNA form, the CDR3 reads TGTGCCAGCAGGGTAGGGAGTGGGGTGAACACTGAAGCTTTCTTT.